The present T cell receptor beta chain was sequenced within a study of graft-versus-host responses after intestinal transplantation. Sequenced by immunoSEQ multiplex PCR; TCRdb stores in-frame clones only, minus some. The table lists approximately 32,000 clones, about 95% of them singletons. J gave up 0 bases and V 5 bases, and 11 bases lay outside the gene matches. The V gene's germline CDR1 is MNHEY and CDR2 SMNVEV (reference sequence). The length of the CDR3 is 17 residues. The rearrangement uses TRBV27 and TRBJ2-5; 8 bases map to TRBD2. The receptor was derived from a human patient who received an intestinal transplant, so some T cells may come from the graft donor. Material: PBMCs, obtained 16 days after intestinal transplant. CDR3 nucleotides: TGTGCCAGCAGTACTATCGCGGCTAGCGGGTACCAAGAGACCCAGTACTTC. It specifies CASSTIAASGYQETQYF.